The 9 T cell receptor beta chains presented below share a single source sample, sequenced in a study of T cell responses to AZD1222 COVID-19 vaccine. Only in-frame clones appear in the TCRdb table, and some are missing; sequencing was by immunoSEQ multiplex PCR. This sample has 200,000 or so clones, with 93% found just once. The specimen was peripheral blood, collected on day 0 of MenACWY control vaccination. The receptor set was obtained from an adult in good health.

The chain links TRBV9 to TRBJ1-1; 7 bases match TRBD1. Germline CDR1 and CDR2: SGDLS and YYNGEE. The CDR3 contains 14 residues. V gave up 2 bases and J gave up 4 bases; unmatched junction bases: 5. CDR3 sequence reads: CASSVTGTVTEAFF. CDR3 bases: TGTGCCAGCAGCGTCACCGGGACAGTCACTGAAGCTTTCTTT.

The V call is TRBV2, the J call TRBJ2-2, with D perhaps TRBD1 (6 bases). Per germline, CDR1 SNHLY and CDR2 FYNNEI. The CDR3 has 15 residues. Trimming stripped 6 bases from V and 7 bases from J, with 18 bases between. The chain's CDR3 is CASSDGQLRGGELFF. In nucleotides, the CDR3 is TGTGCCAGCAGCGACGGACAGCTCCGGGGCGGGGAGCTGTTTTTT. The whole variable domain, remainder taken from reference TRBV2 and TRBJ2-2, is EPEVTQTPSHQVTQMGQEVILRCVPISNHLYFYWYRQILGQKVEFLVSFYNNEISEKSEIFDDQFSVERPDGSNFTLKIRSTKLEDSAMYFCASSDGQLRGGELFFGEGSRLTVL.

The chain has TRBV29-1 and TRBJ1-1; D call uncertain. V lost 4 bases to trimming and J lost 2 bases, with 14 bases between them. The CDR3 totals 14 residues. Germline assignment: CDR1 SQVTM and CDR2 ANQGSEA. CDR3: CSVARRNYNTEAFF. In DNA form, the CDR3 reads TGCAGCGTTGCCCGCAGGAACTACAACACTGAAGCTTTCTTT.

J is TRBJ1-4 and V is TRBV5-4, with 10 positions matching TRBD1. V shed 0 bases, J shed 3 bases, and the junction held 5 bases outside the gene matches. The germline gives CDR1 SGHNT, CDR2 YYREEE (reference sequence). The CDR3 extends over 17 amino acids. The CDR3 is CASSLGTGGLANEKLFF. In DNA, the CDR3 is TGTGCCAGCAGCTTGGGGACAGGGGGATTGGCTAATGAAAAACTGTTTTTT. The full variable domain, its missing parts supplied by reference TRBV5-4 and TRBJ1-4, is ETGVTQSPTHLIKTRGQQVTLRCSSQSGHNTVSWYQQALGQGPQFIFQYYREEENGRGNFPPRFSGLQFPNYSSELNVNALELDDSALYLCASSLGTGGLANEKLFFGSGTQLSVL.

CDR3 protein: CASSPYGTDTYGYTF. The CDR3, as DNA: TGTGCCAGCAGCCCCTATGGGACAGATACCTATGGCTACACCTTC. The chain joins TRBV5-5 to TRBJ1-2; 7 bases map to TRBD1. The CDR3 has 15 residues. V shed 4 bases and J 4 bases; nucleotides not matched to a gene: 10. The germline gives CDR1 SGHKS, CDR2 YYEKEE (reference sequence).

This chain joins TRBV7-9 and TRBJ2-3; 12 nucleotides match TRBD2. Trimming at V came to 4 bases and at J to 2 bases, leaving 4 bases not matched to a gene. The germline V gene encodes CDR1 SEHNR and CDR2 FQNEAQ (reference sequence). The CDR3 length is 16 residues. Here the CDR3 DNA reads TGTGCCAGCAGCTCTAGCGGGGGGGGCCACACAGATACGCAGTATTTT. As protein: CASSSSGGGHTDTQYF.

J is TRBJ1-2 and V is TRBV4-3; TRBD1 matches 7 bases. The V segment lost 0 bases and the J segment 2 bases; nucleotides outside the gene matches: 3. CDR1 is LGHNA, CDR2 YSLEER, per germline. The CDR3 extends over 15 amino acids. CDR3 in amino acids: CASSQDLGQNYGYTF. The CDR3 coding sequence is TGCGCCAGCAGCCAAGATTTGGGACAGAACTATGGCTACACCTTC.

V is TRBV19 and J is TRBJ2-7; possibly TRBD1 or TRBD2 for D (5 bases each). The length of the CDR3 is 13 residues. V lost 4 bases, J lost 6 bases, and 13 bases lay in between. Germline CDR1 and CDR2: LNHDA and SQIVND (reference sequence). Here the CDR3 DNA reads TGTGCCAGTAGTAAGGGGCGGCGGGCCGAGCAGTACTTC. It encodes CASSKGRRAEQYF.

The CDR3 region has the DNA TGCGCCAGCAGCCTTTCTTCTCAGGGGTTTTCTGGAAACACCATATATTTT. Protein sequence: CASSLSSQGFSGNTIYF. The genes are TRBV4-1 and TRBJ1-3, with TRBD1 as a possible D gene (6 bases). From germline, CDR1 is MGHRA and CDR2 YSYEKL. The CDR3 is made up of 17 amino acids. V dropped 4 bases and J dropped 1 base, with 17 bases sitting between them.